These 16 T cell receptor beta chains were sequenced from one sample in a study of blood T cell repertoires in COVID-19 (TCRdb year 2020). Library preparation employed the immunoSEQ multiplex PCR assay. TCRdb retrieved this table from immuneACCESS and kept in-frame rearrangements only. Not all clones are present; in checked studies, unresolved V genes account for under half, and no reason is known for the remainder. For this sample there are over 200,000 clones; roughly 86% appear just once. About 0.74% of the sample rests with the top ten. Sequenced material: peripheral blood. Receptor source: a woman in her 30s with acute or convalescent COVID-19.

The chain recombines TRBV5-1 with TRBJ2-3, with D possibly being TRBD2 (6 bases). The CDR3 is 13 residues long. In germline, CDR1 is SGHRS, CDR2 YFSETQ. Trimming stripped 0 bases from V and 8 bases from J, with 10 bases between. CDR3: CASSLERASTQYF. The CDR3 DNA is TGCGCCAGCAGCTTGGAGCGGGCGAGTACGCAGTATTTT.

The V gene is TRBV5-4, the J gene TRBJ1-1; unclear D gene. V was cut by 4 bases and J by 2 bases, with 12 bases left in between. The CDR3 totals 14 residues. Germline-derived CDR1 and CDR2 are SGHNT and YYREEE (reference sequence). CDR3 bases: TGTGCCAGCAGCCGAAAGGGAGTTAACACTGAAGCTTTCTTT. This sequence encodes CASSRKGVNTEAFF.

The V call is TRBV7-9, the J call TRBJ1-4; no clear D gene. V lost 1 base and J lost 8, with 14 bases in between. CDR1 and CDR2 (germline): SEHNR, FQNEAQ (reference sequence). The CDR3 contains 15 residues. The CDR3 sequence: CASSLGDSLREKLFF. The CDR3 DNA reads as TGTGCCAGCAGCTTAGGCGACTCCTTGCGAGAAAAACTGTTTTTT.

V is TRBV4-1 and J is TRBJ2-1; TRBD2 agrees at 7 bases. The trim removed 1 base at V and 3 bases at J, leaving 12 bases unmatched. The CDR3 spans 18 residues. Germline CDR1 and CDR2: MGHRA and YSYEKL. This chain's CDR3 is CASSQVVRKAGSYNEQFF. In DNA form, the CDR3 reads TGCGCCAGCAGCCAAGTTGTTAGAAAAGCGGGGAGCTACAATGAGCAGTTCTTC.

V is TRBV2 and J is TRBJ2-1; no definite D call. The V gene's germline CDR1 is SNHLY and CDR2 FYNNEI. The V end was cut by 2 bases, the J end by 3 bases, with 5 bases between. This CDR3 contains 13 residues. This CDR3 reads CASSENNYNEQFF. Here the CDR3 DNA reads TGTGCCAGCAGTGAAAACAACTACAATGAGCAGTTCTTC.

This chain joins TRBV7-9 and TRBJ2-7, with 9 bases matching TRBD1. Germline CDR1 and CDR2: SEHNR and FQNEAQ (reference sequence). The CDR3 sequence is 14 residues long. V dropped 2 bases and J dropped 3; count of bases not matched to a gene: 2. The CDR3 DNA sequence: TGTGCCAGCAGCTTACCGGGACAGGGCTACGAGCAGTACTTC. Residues: CASSLPGQGYEQYF.

This clone has a handful of counts. The chain combines TRBV9 with TRBJ1-6, with 7 nucleotides matching TRBD1. The V gene end was trimmed by 0 bases and the J gene end by 1 base; junction bases not matched to a gene: 1. The CDR3 sequence is 16 residues long. Germline CDR1 is SGDLS and CDR2 is YYNGEE. CDR3 amino acids: CASSVEGASYNSPLHF. CDR3 coding DNA: TGTGCCAGCAGCGTAGAGGGGGCTTCCTATAATTCACCCCTCCACTTT.

The CDR3 reads CASSPGQGVYNEQFF. CDR3 coding DNA: TGTGCCAGCAGCCCCGGACAGGGAGTTTACAATGAGCAGTTCTTC. The V call is TRBV7-9, the J call TRBJ2-1, with 8 bases matching TRBD1. This CDR3 contains 15 residues. From germline, CDR1 is SEHNR and CDR2 FQNEAQ (reference sequence). V shed 5 bases, J shed 4 bases, and the junction held 7 bases outside the gene matches.

The rearrangement links TRBV11-3 to TRBJ2-1; maybe TRBD2 (6 bases). Germline V gene data show CDR1 as SGHNT and CDR2 as YENEEA. This CDR3 is built from 15 residues. V shed 5 bases and J shed 3 bases, with 14 bases lying between them. The CDR3, as DNA: TGTGCCAGCAGCCCTCGTAGCGGTAACTACAATGAGCAGTTCTTC. This translates into CASSPRSGNYNEQFF.

The chain combines TRBV30 with TRBJ2-1; D unclear. Germline loops: CDR1 GTSNPN, CDR2 SVGIG (reference sequence). The CDR3 runs to 11 residues. The germline V and J ends were trimmed by 0 bases and 8 bases, with 5 bases remaining between them. This CDR3 is CAWSVRDEQFF. The CDR3 region has the DNA TGTGCCTGGAGTGTACGGGATGAGCAGTTCTTC.

V is TRBV5-1 and J is TRBJ2-1; TRBD2 agrees at 12 bases. This CDR3 contains 15 residues. V dropped 3 bases and J dropped 5; count of bases not matched to a gene: 3. The germline V gene has CDR1 SGHRS and CDR2 YFSETQ. CDR3 sequence reads: CASSWTSGINNEQFF. CDR3 bases: TGCGCCAGCAGCTGGACTAGCGGGATTAACAATGAGCAGTTCTTC. The complete variable domain, with remaining parts taken from reference TRBV5-1 and TRBJ2-1, reads KAGVTQTPRYLIKTRGQQVTLSCSPISGHRSVSWYQQTPGQGLQFLFEYFSETQRNKGNFPGRFSGRQFSNSRSEMNVSTLELGDSALYLCASSWTSGINNEQFFGPGTRLTVL.

There are a few counts of this clone. V usage is TRBV27 and J usage is TRBJ1-5; TRBD1 agrees at 8 bases. The length of the CDR3 is 16 residues. Germline CDR1 and CDR2: MNHEY and SMNVEV (reference sequence). The V gene end was trimmed by 3 bases and the J gene end by 2 bases; junction bases not matched to a gene: 6. The CDR3 reads CASSLAGGAGNQPQHF. The DNA for the CDR3 is TGTGCCAGCAGTTTGGCAGGGGGCGCGGGCAATCAGCCCCAGCATTTT.

The chain is built from TRBV27 and TRBJ2-5; weak D call: TRBD1 (6 bases). This CDR3 comprises 14 residues. CDR1 and CDR2 from the germline V gene are MNHEY and SMNVEV (reference sequence). V dropped 5 bases and J dropped 1 base, with 11 bases sitting between them. The CDR3 loop is CASSPGQLQETQYF. CDR3 nucleotide sequence: TGTGCCAGCAGTCCAGGACAGCTCCAAGAGACCCAGTACTTC.

V gene TRBV19 combines with J gene TRBJ2-1; the match to TRBD2 covers 10 bases. The CDR3 has 18 residues. Germline assignment: CDR1 LNHDA and CDR2 SQIVND (reference sequence). V was pared by 6 bases and J by 0 bases, with 11 bases of the junction left unmatched. The CDR3: CASRVVAGGLSSYNEQFF. The CDR3 DNA reads TGTGCCAGTAGGGTGGTAGCGGGAGGCCTTAGCTCCTACAATGAGCAGTTCTTC.

The chain carries TRBV7-3 and TRBJ2-2; the match to TRBD2 covers 10 bases. V shed 2 bases and J 5 bases; nucleotides not matched to a gene: 11. The length of the CDR3 is 18 residues. Germline CDR1 is SGHTA and CDR2 is FQGTGA. This CDR3 is CASSLYRLAGAGTGELFF. The CDR3 nucleotides are TGTGCCAGCAGCTTATATAGGCTAGCGGGAGCCGGAACCGGGGAGCTGTTTTTT.

In its sample, this clone was seen once. V usage is TRBV5-4 and J usage is TRBJ2-7, with 7 bases identical to TRBD1. Germline V gene data show CDR1 as SGHNT and CDR2 as YYREEE (reference sequence). V lost 4 bases to trimming and J lost 8 bases; unmatched junction nucleotides: 15. The CDR3 runs 15 residues. The CDR3: CASSPSTTGAGQQYF. CDR3 DNA sequence: TGTGCCAGCAGCCCTTCGACAACAGGGGCCGGCCAGCAGTACTTC. Filled out from reference TRBV5-4 and TRBJ2-7, the complete variable domain reads ETGVTQSPTHLIKTRGQQVTLRCSSQSGHNTVSWYQQALGQGPQFIFQYYREEENGRGNFPPRFSGLQFPNYSSELNVNALELDDSALYLCASSPSTTGAGQQYFGPGTRLTVT.